This T cell receptor beta chain was retrieved from a study of blood T cell repertoires in COVID-19. Overall study context: Acute-phase and convalescent COVID-19 samples originated in the United States, Italy and Spain.

In the source study's methods: Estimated nucleated cell counts came from reference gene primer amplification. Only in-frame clones appear in the TCRdb table, and some are missing; sequencing was by immunoSEQ multiplex PCR. The V and J calls and clone size were taken over from that table, and D and trimming were inferred from the DNA. The top ten hold just under 2% of the sample, which has about 69,000 clones, 86% seen once. The V end was cut by 5 bases, the J end by 7 bases, with 15 bases between. In germline, CDR1 is MNHEY, CDR2 SMNVEV (reference sequence). CDR3 length equals 14 residues. The chain employs TRBV27 and TRBJ2-1; D possibly corresponds to TRBD1 (6 bases). This TCR came from a young man with acute or convalescent COVID-19. The sample comprised peripheral blood. CDR3 DNA sequence: TGTGCCAGCAGTCCCCGGGACACTTTAAATGAGCAGTTCTTC. Its protein product is CASSPRDTLNEQFF.